Sequencing of this T cell receptor beta chain was carried out in a study of T cells in Graves' hyperthyroidism and ophthalmopathy. Study background: It was at initial diagnosis, before any treatment, that peripheral blood was collected.

Study-wide results and limits: Prediction of ophthalmopathy progression came a median around 6 months pre-onset. Blood also contained most expanded thyroid clonotypes above 0.001.

The source material, RNA transcripts, was used to amplify TCR beta CDR3 regions. The TCR CDR3 first-round RT-PCR relied on the HTBI primer set. TCRdb reprocessed the multiplex PCR reads via MiXCR and lists one record per CDR3 protein. The sample has fewer than 350,000 distinct CDR3 sequences, less than 20% seen once; the top ten hold roughly 16%. Concerning this clonotype itself: What it binds is not known.

The V end was cut by 8 bases, the J end by 3 bases, with 14 bases between. The germline V gene encodes CDR1 MNHEY and CDR2 SVGEGT. The CDR3 is made up of 14 amino acids. Uncontrolled infection, other autoimmune disease, pregnancy or lactation excluded patients. Sequencing was done on a sample of blood. V and J are TRBV6-2 or TRBV6-3 and TRBJ1-5; weak D call: TRBD1 (6 bases). This receptor was taken from a woman aged 40 to 50 with Graves' ophthalmopathy. CDR3 residues: CASSRTAPNQPQHF. Here the CDR3 DNA reads TGTGCCAGCTCGCGGACAGCTCCCAATCAGCCCCAGCATTTT.